Following are 18 T cell receptor beta chains from one sample sequenced in a study of T cell changes during pregnancy in multiple sclerosis. Clones were read by immunoSEQ multiplex PCR, and TCRdb kept only the in-frame ones, dropping some. The table has tens of thousands of clones, 80% to 90% seen once; the top ten hold roughly 4.9%. Sequencing used peripheral blood, obtained in the first trimester of pregnancy. These receptors originate from a female donor in good health, enrolled as a control in a pregnancy study.

This sequence joins TRBV4-1 and TRBJ1-2; possibly TRBD1 for D (6 bases). V was clipped by 4 bases and J by 2 bases, with 14 bases between them. The CDR3 spans 15 residues. From germline, CDR1 is MGHRA and CDR2 YSYEKL. CDR3 residues: CASSPHREGNYGYTF. CDR3 in DNA: TGCGCCAGCAGCCCCCACAGGGAGGGCAACTATGGCTACACCTTC.

The chain joins TRBV6-4 to TRBJ2-3; D is perhaps TRBD2 (5 bases). Germline lookup yields CDR1 MRHNA and CDR2 SNTAGT. This CDR3 contains 15 residues. The ends were cut back, 6 bases at V and 1 base at J, with 14 bases in the middle. CDR3 residues: CASSRAAAGTDTQYF. CDR3 bases: TGTGCCAGCAGCCGAGCGGCGGCTGGCACAGATACGCAGTATTTT.

The chain combines TRBV21-1 with TRBJ1-5. TRBV21-1 is annotated as a pseudogene. CDR3 size: 15 residues. The CDR3 is CASSKARGGNQPQHF. Written as DNA, the CDR3 is TGTGCCAGCAGCAAAGCACGGGGAGGCAATCAGCCCCAGCATTTT.

The gene calls are TRBV9 and TRBJ2-7, with TRBD2 matching over 7 bases. Germline-derived CDR1 and CDR2 are SGDLS and YYNGEE. This CDR3 has 13 residues. J lost 6 bases, V lost 0 bases, and 3 bases had no gene match. CDR3 in amino acids: CASSVGGGLEQYF. The DNA of the CDR3 is TGTGCCAGCAGCGTAGGGGGGGGACTCGAGCAGTACTTC.

The chain has TRBV5-1 and TRBJ1-3; 7 bases map to TRBD1. This CDR3 is 13 amino acids long. From germline, CDR1 is SGHRS and CDR2 YFSETQ. Trimming cost V 4 bases and J 7 bases; bases outside gene matches: 5. The CDR3: CASSLRDSNTIYF. CDR3 sequence (DNA): TGCGCCAGCAGCCTCCGGGACAGTAACACCATATATTTT.

The chain employs TRBV6-5 and TRBJ2-3, with a weak D call TRBD2 (6 bases). V shed 9 bases and J shed 3 bases, with 13 bases lying between them. The CDR3 runs 13 residues. The germline V gene has CDR1 MNHEY and CDR2 SVGAGI. The DNA of the CDR3 is TGTGCCAGTAGGCGGGGTCGGACAGATACGCAGTATTTT. It specifies CASRRGRTDTQYF.

The chain joins TRBV6-6 to TRBJ1-2, with D maybe TRBD1 (6 bases). The germline V gene encodes CDR1 MNHNY and CDR2 SVGAGI (reference sequence). The CDR3 runs to 15 residues. The V gene lost 2 bases and the J gene lost 4 bases, with 14 bases spanning the gap. In DNA, the CDR3 is TGTGCCAGCAGTTACGAGAACAGGGCTAGCTATGGCTACACCTTC. Amino acids: CASSYENRASYGYTF.

This clone was found a few times. V and J are TRBV7-7 and TRBJ2-1; 7 bases line up with TRBD1. Per the germline V gene, CDR1 is SSHAT and CDR2 is FNYEAQ (reference sequence). There are 14 residues in the CDR3. Losses at the gene ends were 5 bases for V and 10 bases for J; bases not matched to a gene: 11. The CDR3 sequence: CASSPGTAAKEQFF. For the CDR3, the DNA is TGTGCCAGCAGCCCCGGGACAGCAGCCAAGGAGCAGTTCTTC.

The genes are TRBV2 and TRBJ1-1; D remains unclear. V was pared by 7 bases and J by 0 bases, with 12 bases between. This CDR3 spans 14 amino acids. Germline assignment: CDR1 SNHLY and CDR2 FYNNEI. For the CDR3, the DNA is TGTGCCAGCACCACAGACCGCCTGAACACTGAAGCTTTCTTT. This codes for CASTTDRLNTEAFF.

The genes are TRBV6-1 and TRBJ2-3; 9 positions match TRBD2. CDR1 MNHNS and CDR2 SASEGT come from the germline V gene. The CDR3 is 13 residues long. Germline trimming cut 8 bases from V and 6 bases from J; bases unmatched to any gene: 6. CDR3 sequence (DNA): TGTGCCAGCCGGACTAGCGAGACGGATACGCAGTATTTT. The encoded protein is CASRTSETDTQYF.

The chain employs TRBV2 and TRBJ2-3; 7 nucleotides align to TRBD2. Germline CDR1 reads SNHLY; CDR2 reads FYNNEI. V was pared by 8 bases and J by 2 bases, with 13 bases of the junction left unmatched. CDR3 length: 16 residues. The CDR3 DNA is TGTGCCAGCCCGAGGGGCCCCAGCGGGGACACAGATACGCAGTATTTT. Protein product: CASPRGPSGDTDTQYF.

This chain uses TRBV29-1 with TRBJ1-1; possibly TRBD1 for D (5 bases). The CDR3 extends over 13 amino acids. CDR1 is SQVTM, CDR2 ANQGSEA, per germline. Trimming cost V 7 bases and J 1 base, with 13 bases left between them. The CDR3 DNA follows: TGCAGCGCTGCGGGGGGAGGGAACACTGAAGCTTTCTTT. Protein product: CSAAGGGNTEAFF.

This chain connects TRBV7-2 to TRBJ1-2, with 10 nucleotides matching TRBD1. V shed 5 bases and J 3 bases; nucleotides not matched to a gene: 6. Per the germline V gene, CDR1 is SGHTA and CDR2 is FQGNSA. This CDR3 contains 15 residues. The CDR3 nucleotides are TGTGCCAGCAGCGGCTTCGGGACAGGGGACTATGGCTACACCTTC. It encodes CASSGFGTGDYGYTF.

The chain recombines TRBV6-5 with TRBJ1-4, with D unresolved. The germline V gene encodes CDR1 MNHEY and CDR2 SVGAGI. This CDR3 has 15 amino acids. Trimming removed 1 base at V and 5 bases at J, with 11 bases between. In nucleotides, the CDR3 is TGTGCCAGCAGTTACTTTCAGGAAGGCAATGAAAAACTGTTTTTT. Its translation is CASSYFQEGNEKLFF.

The V gene is TRBV10-3, the J gene TRBJ1-1, with 10 bases fitting TRBD1. From germline, CDR1 is ENHRY and CDR2 SYGVKD. With 6 bases clipped from V and 5 bases from J, the junction kept 3 bases outside the gene matches. The CDR3 extends over 13 amino acids. This CDR3 is CAIRPGQGTEAFF. CDR3 nucleotide sequence: TGTGCCATCAGGCCGGGACAGGGGACTGAAGCTTTCTTT.

The chain employs TRBV29-1 and TRBJ2-7; 10 bases agree with TRBD1. The CDR3 contains 13 residues. J gave up 7 bases and V 6 bases, and 9 bases lay outside the gene matches. Germline CDR1 and CDR2: SQVTM and ANQGSEA. This CDR3 reads CSVDRDRGNEQYF. The CDR3 region has the DNA TGCAGCGTGGACCGGGACAGGGGTAATGAGCAGTACTTC.

The chain links TRBV19 to TRBJ1-5; no firm D call. Germline loops: CDR1 LNHDA, CDR2 SQIVND (reference sequence). V was pared by 3 bases and J by 0 bases, with 15 bases between. This CDR3 has 17 residues. The CDR3 here is CASSMSRWAVSNQPQHF. CDR3 coding DNA: TGTGCCAGTAGTATGTCCCGCTGGGCAGTTAGCAATCAGCCCCAGCATTTT.

The J gene is TRBJ2-2, the V gene TRBV7-2, with D tentatively TRBD2 (7 bases). V was clipped by 5 bases and J by 0 bases, with 13 bases between them. Germline V gene data show CDR1 as SGHTA and CDR2 as FQGNSA. The CDR3 has 16 amino acids. CDR3 nucleotide sequence: TGTGCCAGCAGCGCGACGGGGGGCCCGAACACCGGGGAGCTGTTTTTT. Residues: CASSATGGPNTGELFF.